This T cell receptor beta chain was observed in a study of T-cell reconstitution after alpha-beta-depleted transplantation in children. For TCRbeta, the library was prepared with unique molecular identifiers. MiXCR, applied by TCRdb to the PCR reads, yields one record per CDR3 protein. This repertoire shows a few hundred thousand distinct CDR3 sequences, 10% found once; its top ten account for approximately 2.3%. The TCR originated in a human donor who donated a stem cell graft to a child with acute lymphoblastic leukemia. This sample comprised PBMCs from the stem cell graft donor, obtained from the stem cell graft.

The CDR3 bases are TGTGCCAGCAGACCGACAGGGGTAAGGAATCAGCCCCAGCATTTT. Translated, it gives CASRPTGVRNQPQHF. This chain links TRBV6-2 or TRBV6-3 with TRBJ1-5; TRBD1 matches at 8 bases. This CDR3 contains 15 residues. V dropped 6 bases and J dropped 4; count of bases not matched to a gene: 8. CDR1 and CDR2 from the germline V gene are MNHEY and SVGEGT.